This entry lists 5 T cell receptor beta chains sequenced from one sample in a study of CD8+ T cells in alopecia areata. The treatment denotes: oral pan-JAK inhibitor, 5-10 mg twice daily. RNA, once extracted, was reverse transcribed into cDNA for use as the sequencing template. Produced via immunoSEQ multiplex PCR; TCRdb's table is partial and in-frame only. The repertoire has fewer than 150,000 clones, around four fifths of them found once; the top ten carry 20% to 25%. Here the sequenced sample was CD8+ T cells sorted from blood, taken at week 4, from a patient treated with tofacitinib. These receptors were collected from a human donor with alopecia areata.

This rearrangement joins TRBV9 to TRBJ2-2; 8 bases are a match to TRBD2. Germline V lookup: CDR1 SGDLS, CDR2 YYNGEE. This CDR3 has 17 residues. Trimming removed 6 bases from V and 2 bases from J; junction bases left unmatched: 12. DNA of the CDR3: TGTGCCAGCAAGGCGGGGGGTTGGGGCACCAACACCGGGGAGCTGTTTTTT. Its translation is CASKAGGWGTNTGELFF.

This chain connects TRBV5-6 to TRBJ2-5, with TRBD2 identical over 10 bases. This CDR3 region has 16 residues. Per the germline V gene, CDR1 is SGHDT and CDR2 is YYEEEE. V trimming: 2 bases; J trimming: 5 bases; junction bases outside the gene matches: 9. As DNA, the CDR3 is TGTGCCAGCAGCTTCCCGGGACTAGCGATCGGGGAGACCCAGTACTTC. Its protein is CASSFPGLAIGETQYF.

The V gene is TRBV11-2, the J gene TRBJ2-3; D remains ambiguous. CDR1 is SGHAT and CDR2 is FQNNGV in the germline V gene. V lost 1 base and J 0 bases, leaving 11 bases between the germline ends. CDR3 length: 16 residues. CDR3 DNA: TGTGCCAGCAGCTTAGGGCGTTGGGGTAGCACAGATACGCAGTATTTT. It codes for CASSLGRWGSTDTQYF.

This clone was detected only a few times. The chain joins TRBV30 to TRBJ2-6; unclear D gene. Germline values: CDR1 GTSNPN, CDR2 SVGIG (reference sequence). This CDR3 contains 14 residues. The germline V and J ends were trimmed by 0 bases and 4 bases, with 7 bases remaining between them. Here the CDR3 reads CAWSVEVGANVLTF. The DNA of the CDR3 is TGTGCCTGGAGTGTAGAAGTAGGGGCCAACGTCCTGACTTTC. The full variable domain, rest sourced from reference TRBV30 and TRBJ2-6, is SQTIHQWPATLVQPVGSPLSLECTVEGTSNPNLYWYRQAAGRGLQLLFYSVGIGQISSEVPQNLSASRPQDRQFILSSKKLLLSDSGFYLCAWSVEVGANVLTFGAGSRLTVL.

The V gene is TRBV11-2, the J gene TRBJ2-7; 11 positions agree with TRBD1. The CDR3 is 15 amino acids. V lost 4 bases and J lost 5; bases outside the gene matches: 7. Germline lookup yields CDR1 SGHAT and CDR2 FQNNGV. The DNA for the CDR3 is TGTGCCAGCAGCTCAGAGGACAGGGGGCCTCACGAGCAGTACTTC. Encoded protein: CASSSEDRGPHEQYF.